A selection of T cell receptor beta chains follows, all from one sample in a study of shared clonotypes between healthy human individuals. Sequenced by immunoSEQ multiplex PCR; TCRdb stores in-frame clones only, minus some. This sample carries approximately 2.4 million clones, approximately 94% of them seen once, and the ten largest clones take around 0.13%. Sequenced input: naive CD4+ T cells sorted from blood. These receptors all stem from a man younger than 35 in good health. Both conserved end residues are part of each CDR3. A D gene is named only where the DNA matches it firmly. Clone size is given for some rows only: seen once, a few or many times, or a class if the clone is expanded.

>NA|NA|TRBV18|13|TRBJ2-1
CASSEGRANEQFF
TGTGCCAGCTCAGAGGGGCGCGCGAATGAGCAGTTCTTC
>NA|NA|TRBV5-1|11|TRBJ2-7
CASSLQSAQYF
TGCGCCAGCAGCTTACAGAGTGCGCAGTACTTC
>NA|few|TRBV6-5|12|TRBJ1-2
CASRTANYGYTF
TGTGCCAGTAGGACGGCCAACTATGGCTACACCTTC
>NA|NA|TRBV4-3|16|TRBJ1-6
CASSQDPKGANSPLHF
TGCGCCAGCAGCCAAGATCCAAAGGGAGCGAATTCACCCCTCCACTTT
>TRBD2|NA|TRBV5-4|15|TRBJ2-1
CASSSTSGLYNEQFF
TGTGCCAGCAGCTCGACTAGCGGGCTTTACAATGAGCAGTTCTTC
>NA|NA|TRBV10-3|15|TRBJ2-3
CAISLTETSTDTQYF
TGTGCCATCAGCCTTACAGAGACTAGCACAGATACGCAGTATTTT
>TRBD1|NA|TRBV29-1|14|TRBJ1-3
CGLGLGAGGDTIYF
TGCGGGTTAGGTTTGGGGGCAGGGGGAGACACCATATATTTT
>NA|NA|TRBV18|15|TRBJ2-2
CASSPSSVGPGELFF
TGTGCCAGCTCACCGTCTAGCGTGGGCCCCGGGGAGCTGTTTTTT
>NA|NA|TRBV2|12|TRBJ1-1
CASTEQRGGAFF
TGTGCCAGCACAGAACAGCGGGGTGGAGCTTTCTTT
>NA|NA|TRBV7-9|15|TRBJ2-1
CASSRVLGTYNEQFF
TGTGCCAGCAGCCGGGTCCTAGGTACCTACAATGAGCAGTTCTTC
>NA|NA|TRBV7-2|13|TRBJ2-3
CASSLLFADTQYF
TGTGCCAGCAGCTTACTTTTTGCAGATACGCAGTATTTT
>NA|NA|TRBV12-5|12|TRBJ1-5
CASGLSNQPQHF
TGTGCTAGTGGTCTAAGTAATCAGCCCCAGCATTTT
>NA|NA|TRBV30|11|TRBJ1-2
CAWQAGGGYTF
TGTGCCTGGCAGGCAGGAGGTGGCTACACCTTC
>TRBD1|NA|TRBV2|14|TRBJ2-7
CASSEAQGAAEQYF
TGTGCCAGCAGTGAAGCGCAGGGGGCGGCCGAGCAGTACTTC
>TRBD1|once|TRBV5-1|18|TRBJ1-1
CASSLARQGGPMNTEAFF
TGCGCCAGCAGCTTGGCCAGACAGGGGGGACCCATGAACACTGAAGCTTTCTTT
>NA|NA|TRBV13|17|TRBJ1-1
CASSHTAWPTPNTEAFF
TGTGCCAGCAGCCACACAGCGTGGCCCACCCCGAACACTGAAGCTTTCTTT
>NA|NA|TRBV4-3|13|TRBJ1-1
CASSQALGTEAFF
TGCGCCAGCAGCCAAGCCCTGGGCACTGAAGCTTTCTTT
>TRBD1|NA|TRBV5-1|17|TRBJ1-2
CASSYSRGQGLKEGYTF
TGCGCCAGCAGTTACTCCCGGGGACAGGGCCTGAAAGAAGGCTACACCTTC
>NA|NA|TRBV6-1|14|TRBJ1-1
CASSERGRNTEAFF
TGTGCCAGCAGTGAACGGGGCAGAAACACTGAAGCTTTCTTT
>NA|once|TRBV5-1|15|TRBJ1-1
CASQGQVDLNTEAFF
TGCGCCAGCCAGGGGCAGGTGGATCTAAACACTGAAGCTTTCTTT
>NA|NA|TRBV6-6|15|TRBJ2-3
CASSSRGRSTDTQYF
TGTGCCAGCAGTAGCCGGGGACGGAGCACAGATACGCAGTATTTT
>NA|NA|TRBV14|19|TRBJ2-4
CASSQAWGQGKPAKNIQYF
TGTGCCAGCAGCCAAGCATGGGGCCAGGGGAAGCCAGCCAAAAACATTCAGTACTTC
>TRBD1|once|TRBV27|18|TRBJ1-6
CASSFLRPLGQENSPLHF
TGTGCCAGCAGTTTCCTACGGCCTCTCGGACAGGAAAATTCACCCCTCCACTTT
>NA|few|TRBV2|14|TRBJ1-6
CASSENAGISPLHF
TGTGCCAGCAGTGAAAATGCAGGGATTTCACCCCTCCACTTT
>NA|NA|TRBV18|15|TRBJ2-5
CASSPLKRGGETQYF
TGTGCCAGCTCACCACTGAAACGGGGTGGGGAGACCCAGTACTTC
>NA|NA|TRBV18|15|TRBJ1-6
CASSFDRTRNSPLHF
TGTGCCAGCTCGTTCGACAGGACGCGGAATTCACCCCTCCACTTT
>NA|NA|TRBV9|14|TRBJ2-1
CASSVVTQGAEQFF
TGTGCCAGCAGCGTAGTCACACAGGGTGCCGAGCAGTTCTTC
>NA|NA|TRBV5-6|12|TRBJ1-2
CASSLSLYGYTF
TGTGCCAGCAGCTTGTCGTTGTATGGCTACACCTTC
>NA|NA|TRBV14|13|TRBJ2-7
CASSRQASYEQYF
TGTGCCAGCAGCCGACAGGCATCCTACGAGCAGTACTTC
>NA|NA|TRBV7-9|13|TRBJ2-1
CASSLGADNEQFF
TGTGCCAGCAGCCTAGGAGCCGACAATGAGCAGTTCTTC
>NA|NA|TRBV7-2|12|TRBJ2-1
CASSIRYNEQFF
TGTGCCAGCAGCATCCGTTACAATGAGCAGTTCTTC
>NA|few|TRBV5-6|13|TRBJ1-4
CASSPRAAEKLFF
TGTGCCAGCAGCCCCAGGGCGGCGGAAAAACTGTTTTTT
>TRBD2|NA|TRBV9|14|TRBJ2-5
CASSLRGAGETQYF
TGTGCCAGCAGCTTGCGGGGGGCAGGGGAGACCCAGTACTTC
>NA|NA|TRBV30|13|TRBJ1-2
CAWSVPGGGGYTF
TGTGCCTGGAGTGTACCGGGGGGTGGCGGCTACACCTTC
>NA|NA|TRBV27|15|TRBJ1-1
CASRMGGAIDTEAFF
TGTGCCTCCCGGATGGGGGGGGCTATTGACACTGAAGCTTTCTTT
>TRBD1|NA|TRBV2|14|TRBJ2-2
CASTRDRNTGELFF
TGTGCCAGCACCCGGGACAGAAACACCGGGGAGCTGTTTTTT
>NA|NA|TRBV12-5|15|TRBJ1-2
CASGLAERNGAGYTF
TGTGCTAGTGGTTTGGCCGAAAGGAATGGGGCTGGCTACACCTTC
>TRBD2|once|TRBV2|13|TRBJ2-5
CASSFGREGIADF
TGTGCCAGCAGTTTCGGGCGGGAGGGCATTGCGGACTTC
>TRBD1|NA|TRBV5-1|15|TRBJ2-2
CASSYGTANTGELFF
TGCGCCAGCAGCTACGGGACAGCGAACACCGGGGAGCTGTTTTTT
>NA|NA|TRBV5-1|15|TRBJ2-7
CASSFLAGNNYEQYF
TGCGCCAGCAGCTTTCTTGCAGGGAATAACTACGAGCAGTACTTC
>NA|NA|TRBV27|13|TRBJ1-2
CASSPVGVDGYTF
TGTGCCAGCAGCCCAGTTGGGGTCGATGGCTACACCTTC
>TRBD2|NA|TRBV10-3|15|TRBJ2-3
CAISGTSGALDTQYF
TGTGCCATCAGTGGGACTAGCGGGGCCTTGGATACGCAGTATTTT
>NA|NA|TRBV9|19|TRBJ2-7
CASSVGLVASGGGYYEQYF
TGTGCCAGCAGCGTAGGGTTGGTGGCTAGCGGAGGGGGGTACTACGAGCAGTACTTC
>NA|once|TRBV4-1|15|TRBJ1-4
CASSPTGIANEKLFF
TGCGCCAGCAGCCCAACAGGGATCGCTAATGAAAAACTGTTTTTT
>TRBD2|NA|TRBV4-3|15|TRBJ2-7
CASSQDSGSLGEQYF
TGCGCCAGCAGCCAAGATAGCGGGAGTTTGGGGGAGCAGTACTTC
>TRBD1|NA|TRBV28|17|TRBJ2-3
CASSLLPGQGETDTQYF
TGTGCCAGCAGCCTTCTCCCGGGACAGGGTGAGACAGATACGCAGTATTTT
>TRBD1|NA|TRBV19|14|TRBJ2-7
CASRTGTGSNEQYF
TGTGCCAGTAGGACAGGGACAGGGAGCAACGAGCAGTACTTC
>NA|NA|TRBV9|16|TRBJ1-1
CASSPNDGTINTEAFF
TGTGCCAGCAGCCCCAACGACGGGACAATTAACACTGAAGCTTTCTTT
>NA|NA|TRBV28|13|TRBJ1-1
CASRTFGDTEAFF
TGTGCCAGCAGGACGTTTGGAGACACTGAAGCTTTCTTT
>NA|once|TRBV11-2|13|TRBJ2-1
CASSLGSPNEQFF
TGTGCCAGCAGCTTAGGTAGCCCAAATGAGCAGTTCTTC
>TRBD2|NA|TRBV6-7|18|TRBJ2-3
CASSYSTFIGLAVDTQYF
TGTGCCAGCAGTTACTCGACTTTTATCGGACTAGCGGTTGATACGCAGTATTTT